These T cell receptor beta chains were read from a single sample in a study of monozygotic twins with inflammatory bowel disease. Each CDR3 protein gets one entry in TCRdb, which reprocessed the 5' RACE reads and gives no DNA. This table holds around 450,000 distinct CDR3 sequences. Source material: blood. These receptors came from a human donor with ulcerative colitis or Crohn's disease, or a healthy co-twin of an affected twin (not recorded which). Each CDR3 is given with its conserved first and last residue.

v_call,j_call,cdr3_aa
TRBV5-1,TRBJ2-2,CASSLIPLTGELFF
TRBV7-6,TRBJ2-5,CASSLGGQQETQYF
TRBV20-1,TRBJ2-2,CSARDRQGRTTGELFF
TRBV12-3/TRBV12-4,TRBJ2-7,CASSSGGGLFEQYF
TRBV7-6,TRBJ2-7,CASSPRSSEQYF
TRBV7-8,TRBJ1-1,CASSLTLGQATAFF
TRBV7-2,TRBJ1-2,CASSLKTGTAYGYTF
TRBV6-6,TRBJ2-3,CASSYSPDTQYF
TRBV7-2,TRBJ2-1,CASSLGRGVSYNEQFF
TRBV7-2,TRBJ1-4,CASSLGTASGKLFF
TRBV5-1,TRBJ2-3,CASSDRTGSTDTQYF
TRBV7-2,TRBJ1-5,CASSLNAGRPQHF
TRBV6-1,TRBJ2-5,CASSHKGYLQETQYF
TRBV25-1,TRBJ2-1,CACSPGSSYNEQFF
TRBV24-1,TRBJ2-1,CATSPGVVGGNEQFF
TRBV27,TRBJ2-1,CASRTVAGVSSSYNEQFF
TRBV2,TRBJ1-1,CASSTGPGRNTEAFF
TRBV6-2/TRBV6-3,TRBJ2-2,CASSPLPQNTGELFF
TRBV28,TRBJ1-5,CASSSRTGLYQPQHF
TRBV5-1,TRBJ2-5,CASSLSSGEETQYF
TRBV29-1,TRBJ2-7,CSVTDSYEQYF
TRBV11-2,TRBJ2-7,CASSDPVGGKNYEQYF
TRBV5-1,TRBJ2-1,CASSLGLAGAGEQFF
TRBV12-3/TRBV12-4,TRBJ2-1,CASSRGSSGIRSYNEQFF
TRBV6-1,TRBJ1-6,CASSLEVTLYNSPLHF
TRBV27,TRBJ2-3,CASSSPLRDRGSDTQYF
TRBV5-5,TRBJ2-1,CASSEGLAAYNEQFF
TRBV3-1,TRBJ1-4,CASSQGGGPGELFF
TRBV5-1,TRBJ2-5,CASSYQGSGSGQETQYF
TRBV2,TRBJ1-2,CAGRGYPYGYTF
TRBV20-1,TRBJ2-7,CSAPPEASGAREQYF
TRBV20-1,TRBJ1-1,CSARWTGDTEAFF
TRBV20-1,TRBJ2-5,CSARALGGETQYF
TRBV15,TRBJ2-3,CATSRGGSTDTQYF
TRBV18,TRBJ2-3,CASSPITSTDTQYF
TRBV5-1,TRBJ2-1,CASSSTGRHNEQFF
TRBV6-1,TRBJ2-1,CASSPRPGLAGGAEQFF
TRBV10-2,TRBJ1-1,CASSGAGQNTEAFF
TRBV20-1,TRBJ2-3,CSAGGLAGTDTQYF
TRBV2,TRBJ1-2,CASSDGRRMDGYTF
TRBV7-2,TRBJ2-3,CASSWDRTDTQYF
TRBV6-1,TRBJ2-7,CASSASRDSSYEQYF
TRBV12-3/TRBV12-4,TRBJ2-3,CASSLLEDTQYF
TRBV6-5,TRBJ2-7,CASSYLGPRSYEQYF
TRBV5-1,TRBJ2-3,CASSTGTGPLTDTQYF